Listed below are T cell receptor beta chains from one sample, sequenced in a study of T cells in Graves' hyperthyroidism and ophthalmopathy. MiXCR, applied by TCRdb to the multiplex PCR reads, yields one record per CDR3 protein. The sample holds some 760,000 distinct CDR3 sequences; around 15% are singletons and the top ten take 9.5% to 13%. Sequenced: blood. Every receptor here comes from a woman under 30 with Graves' hyperthyroidism. The CDR3 runs from the conserved cysteine through the conserved F or W. The order of the fields is J gene, clone size, V gene, D gene, CDR3 DNA, CDR3 protein. A D gene is named only where the DNA matches it firmly. Expanded clones are given a class, and other clones once, few, many or no size at all.

J gene: TRBJ2-3
clone size: many
V gene: TRBV18
D gene: -
CDR3 DNA: TGTGCCAGCTCACCATTGGGCCTTAGCACAGATACGCAGTATTTT
CDR3 protein: CASSPLGLSTDTQYF

J gene: TRBJ1-6
clone size: -
V gene: TRBV2
D gene: -
CDR3 DNA: TGTGCCACCAGATCCCAAGGACAGAATAATTCACCCCTCCACTTT
CDR3 protein: CATRSQGQNNSPLHF

J gene: TRBJ2-2
clone size: -
V gene: TRBV18
D gene: -
CDR3 DNA: TGTGCCAGCTCATTCTCGGAGGGGATGAACACCGGGGAGCTGTTTTTT
CDR3 protein: CASSFSEGMNTGELFF

J gene: TRBJ2-1
clone size: -
V gene: TRBV18
D gene: TRBD2
CDR3 DNA: TGTGCCAGCTCACCACTGCGGCGGGAGGGCCCGAGGTTCTTC
CDR3 protein: CASSPLRREGPRFF

J gene: TRBJ1-4
clone size: few
V gene: TRBV30
D gene: -
CDR3 DNA: TGTGCCTGGAGTCTGTTCCTGAGGAAGAGATCAAAACTGTTTTTT
CDR3 protein: CAWSLFLRKRSKLFF

J gene: TRBJ2-1
clone size: many
V gene: TRBV3-1
D gene: TRBD1
CDR3 DNA: TGTGCCAGCAGCCAGGGGACAGGGATGACTGAGCAGTTCTTC
CDR3 protein: CASSQGTGMTEQFF

J gene: TRBJ1-2
clone size: many
V gene: TRBV7-2
D gene: -
CDR3 DNA: TGTGCCAGCAGCCGGGGGGCGGGTGGCTACACCTTC
CDR3 protein: CASSRGAGGYTF

J gene: TRBJ2-7
clone size: many
V gene: TRBV6-1
D gene: -
CDR3 DNA: TGTGCCAGCAGTACGGGACGGACCTCCTACGAGCAGTACTTC
CDR3 protein: CASSTGRTSYEQYF

J gene: TRBJ2-2
clone size: few
V gene: TRBV27
D gene: -
CDR3 DNA: TGTGCCAGCAGCTCACAGGGACTGGCACCCGGGGAGCTGTTTTTT
CDR3 protein: CASSSQGLAPGELFF

J gene: TRBJ1-5
clone size: few
V gene: TRBV4-1
D gene: -
CDR3 DNA: TGCGCCAGCAGCCAAGAGGGTCCCCCTGGACAGCCCCAGCATTTT
CDR3 protein: CASSQEGPPGQPQHF

J gene: TRBJ1-3
clone size: many
V gene: TRBV11-3
D gene: TRBD1
CDR3 DNA: TGTGCCAGCAGCTTAGATCACTTACGTCCCCGGGACAGGTCGTACAGCTCTGGAAACACCATATATTTT
CDR3 protein: CASSLDHLRPRDRSYSSGNTIYF

J gene: TRBJ1-2
clone size: -
V gene: TRBV6-5
D gene: TRBD1
CDR3 DNA: TGTGCCAGCAGTTCCCTTCTCCTGGACAGGGGAGACGGCTACACCTTC
CDR3 protein: CASSSLLLDRGDGYTF